A selection of T cell receptor beta chains follows, all from one sample in a study of T cells in Graves' hyperthyroidism and ophthalmopathy. From the multiplex PCR reads, TCRdb called clonotypes with MiXCR, one entry per CDR3 protein. The repertoire holds hundreds of thousands of distinct CDR3 sequences, with about a sixth as singletons. Sequencing used blood. These receptors were obtained from a woman between 18 and 30 years old with Graves' hyperthyroidism. Both conserved end residues are part of each CDR3. D genes are given only for firm matches. The size entry is marked missing in some rows and otherwise reads once, few, many or a size class.

>many|TRBD1|TRBV12-3/TRBV12-4|TRBJ1-2
TGTGCCACCCAGGGACAGGGGAATACTGGCTACACCTTC
CATQGQGNTGYTF
>few|.|TRBV6-1|TRBJ1-5
TGTGCCAGCAGGCCGAACAGAGTACATAGCAATCAGCCCCAGCATTTT
CASRPNRVHSNQPQHF
>many|TRBD1|TRBV27|TRBJ2-1
TGTGCCAGCACCCCCGGGACAGATTACAATGAGCAGTTCTTC
CASTPGTDYNEQFF
>few|.|TRBV9|TRBJ2-1
TGTGCCAGCAGCCTCAAAGGGGGGGTTAACAATGAGCAGTTCTTC
CASSLKGGVNNEQFF
>few|.|TRBV4-3|TRBJ2-1
TGCGCCAGCAGCCAAGGGCCACTTAACAATGAGCAGTTCTTC
CASSQGPLNNEQFF
>few|.|TRBV6-5|TRBJ2-4
TGTGCCAGCAGTTACGGGGATGGGAACATTCAGTACTTC
CASSYGDGNIQYF
>many|.|TRBV19|TRBJ1-1
TGTGCCAGTAGTATTTCTTGGGGAGGAACTGAAGCTTTCTTT
CASSISWGGTEAFF
>.|.|TRBV30|TRBJ1-4
TGTGCCTGGAGTGCTTGGGTAAACGAAAAACTGTTTTTT
CAWSAWVNEKLFF
>.|.|TRBV6-1|TRBJ2-7
TGTGCCAGCAGCCCACCGGGGAGGCCCAGCTACGAGCAGTACTTC
CASSPPGRPSYEQYF
>few|TRBD1|TRBV19|TRBJ1-4
TGTGCCAGTAGTACCGGGACAGGGGTCGAAAAACTGTTTTTT
CASSTGTGVEKLFF
>many|TRBD2|TRBV28|TRBJ2-3
TGTGCCAGCGCGGGGGGGATGGCAGATACGCAGTATTTT
CASAGGMADTQYF
>many|.|TRBV29-1|TRBJ2-7
TGCAGCGTTGATGTCGGCCAACCCTACGAGCAGTACTTC
CSVDVGQPYEQYF
>many|.|TRBV20-1|TRBJ2-5
TGCAGTGCTCTCCCCCTGGGGGGGCGACATCAAGAGACCCAGTACTTC
CSALPLGGRHQETQYF
>few|.|TRBV11-3|TRBJ1-2
TGTGCCAGCAGCTTATTCGGCACCCCGGGCAACTATGGCTACACCTTC
CASSLFGTPGNYGYTF
>many|.|TRBV20-1|TRBJ2-5
TGCAGTGCTAGAGCGTTTATCGGGCGGGAGACCCAGTACTTC
CSARAFIGRETQYF
>few|TRBD1|TRBV6-2/TRBV6-3|TRBJ2-1
TGTGCCAGCAGGCCCGGGACAGGGGTTTATAATGAGCAGTTCTTC
CASRPGTGVYNEQFF
>few|TRBD2|TRBV29-1|TRBJ2-1
TGCAGCACGGGGGGAATTGAGCAGTTCTTC
CSTGGIEQFF
>.|TRBD1|TRBV4-3|TRBJ2-7
TGCGCCAGCAGCCAGACGGCCGGGACAGACTACGAGCAGTACTTC
CASSQTAGTDYEQYF
>many|.|TRBV18|TRBJ1-5
TGTGCCAGCTCACCGCAGGGGTTGGGCAATCAGCCCCAGCATTTT
CASSPQGLGNQPQHF
>.|.|TRBV4-3|TRBJ2-7
TGCGCCAGCAGCCAAGAGTGGCAGGGGTCCTACGAGCAGTACTTC
CASSQEWQGSYEQYF
>.|TRBD1|TRBV4-1|TRBJ2-5
TGCGCCAGCAGTTGGAGACAGGGGCTTTGGGGGGAGACCCAGTACTTC
CASSWRQGLWGETQYF
>.|.|TRBV6-1|TRBJ1-5
TGTGCCAGCAGGAAGGGGAGCGATGGCAATCAGCCCCAGCATTTT
CASRKGSDGNQPQHF
>many|.|TRBV5-1|TRBJ2-5
TGCGCCAGCAGCACGGACGCTAGACGACAAGAGACCCAGTACTTC
CASSTDARRQETQYF
>many|.|TRBV3-1|TRBJ2-1
TGTGCCAGCAGCCAAGGTCCCGCCCCCTACAATGAGCAGTTCTTC
CASSQGPAPYNEQFF
>.|.|TRBV2|TRBJ2-5
TGTGCCAGCAGTATGGACAGAGCGGGGACCCAGTACTTC
CASSMDRAGTQYF
>many|.|TRBV11-2|TRBJ2-7
TGTGCCAGCAGCTTGTCTGCGATCTCCTACGAGCAGTACTTC
CASSLSAISYEQYF